Detailed here is one T cell receptor beta chain. As yet, its antigen is unknown. The entry originates in a study of shared clonotypes between healthy human individuals. The study, taken as a whole, reports: Memory subsets generally showed lower estimated richness than naive subsets.

V lost 5 bases to trimming and J lost 7 bases, with 8 bases between them. Germline lookup yields CDR1 SGHTA and CDR2 FQGNSA. This CDR3 contains 11 residues. Data came from immunoSEQ multiplex PCR; TCRdb stores just in-frame clones and leaves some out. The table shows 2 million to 3 million clones, with 93% occurring only once. The specimen was naive CD4+ T cells from PBMCs. Specified subset: CD45RA+ positively selected. The TCR sequence derives from a man aged 18 to 30 in good health. Some clones in this sample may be carry-over from other donors' samples. The chain joins TRBV7-2 to TRBJ1-1, with no clear D. CDR3 in DNA: TGTGCCAGCAGCCTGGCCGGTGAAGCTTTCTTT. It encodes CASSLAGEAFF.